A selection of T cell receptor beta chains follows, all from one sample in a study of Graves' ophthalmopathy and Graves' hyperthyroidism. TCRdb fed the multiplex PCR reads into MiXCR, producing one record per CDR3 protein. The repertoire holds just over 600,000 distinct CDR3 sequences, with about 20% as singletons. What was sequenced was peripheral blood. The receptors stem from a woman younger than 30 with stable Graves' hyperthyroidism. Some clones in this sample may be carry-over from other donors' samples. CDR3s include the opening cysteine and the closing phenylalanine or tryptophan. A D gene is named only where the DNA matches it firmly. Rows may omit the clone size; those that give it use once, few, many or a size class.

D	V	J	size	DNA	CDR3
.	TRBV6-1	TRBJ2-7	few	TGTGCCAGCAGTCCCACCCTCTCCTACGAGCAGTACTTC	CASSPTLSYEQYF
.	TRBV2	TRBJ2-7	many	TGTGCCGCGGAAGGAGGGCTGGGGAGCTACGAGCAGTACTTC	CAAEGGLGSYEQYF
.	TRBV19	TRBJ1-1	many	TGTGCCAGTAGTATAGTTAACCCTGGGACTGAAGCTTTCTTT	CASSIVNPGTEAFF
TRBD1	TRBV7-9	TRBJ2-7	few	TGTGCCAGCAGCTTAGCAGAACAGGGGGCCAACGAGCAGTACTTC	CASSLAEQGANEQYF
.	TRBV19	TRBJ1-5	many	TGTGCCAGTACCTACAGGGCCAATCAGCCCCAGCATTTT	CASTYRANQPQHF
TRBD2	TRBV7-6	TRBJ2-7	many	TGTGCCAGCAGCTTAGAGGCGGGACTAGACGAGCAGTACTTC	CASSLEAGLDEQYF
.	TRBV12-3/TRBV12-4	TRBJ2-5	.	TGTGCCAGCAGTTATACCGCCCTAGAAGAGTCCCAGTACTTC	CASSYTALEESQYF
.	TRBV12-3/TRBV12-4	TRBJ2-5	.	TGTGCCAGCAGTTTTCAAGGAGGGGGTCGAGAGACCCAGTACTTC	CASSFQGGGRETQYF
.	TRBV18	TRBJ2-5	.	TGTGCCAGCTCACCACAGGGAAAACAAGAGACCCAGTACTTC	CASSPQGKQETQYF
.	TRBV28	TRBJ2-7	many	TGTGCCAGCAGTCTACCAAACAGGAGACGAGTTGGCGAGCAGTACTTC	CASSLPNRRRVGEQYF
.	TRBV12-3/TRBV12-4	TRBJ1-1	.	TGTGCCAGCAGCTCCCCTGGGGGGAACGCTGAAGCTTTCTTT	CASSSPGGNAEAFF
.	TRBV6-5	TRBJ2-5	many	TGTGCCAGCAGTTACTCCCCCCAGGGACCGTACCAAGAGACCCAGTACTTC	CASSYSPQGPYQETQYF
TRBD1	TRBV12-3/TRBV12-4	TRBJ1-6	many	TGTGCCAGCAGTTTGGTCCTCACAGGGGGCGGCTGGATGGCAAATAATTCACCCCTCCACTTT	CASSLVLTGGGWMANNSPLHF
TRBD2	TRBV5-5	TRBJ2-5	many	TGTGCCAGCAGCCTTATGGTGGGACTACCCTCAGAGACCCAGTACTTC	CASSLMVGLPSETQYF
.	TRBV12-3/TRBV12-4	TRBJ1-1	.	TGTGCCAGCAGGCTTATGGGGGGGAGAGACACTGAAGCTTTCTTT	CASRLMGGRDTEAFF
TRBD1	TRBV5-1	TRBJ2-2	many	TGCGCCAGCAGCAGGACAGGGGAGGCCACCGGGGAGCTGTTTTTT	CASSRTGEATGELFF
.	TRBV28	TRBJ2-7	many	TGTGCCAGCAGTTTAAGGGAGCAGTACTTC	CASSLREQYF
.	TRBV28	TRBJ1-2	many	TGTGCCAGCAGCCCTCCGGACCGTACAAATCCCTCGACTCGCGGCTACACCTTC	CASSPPDRTNPSTRGYTF
.	TRBV30	TRBJ2-2	few	TGTGCCTGGAGAGGGTGGCAGGCGAACACCGGGGAGCTGTTTTTT	CAWRGWQANTGELFF